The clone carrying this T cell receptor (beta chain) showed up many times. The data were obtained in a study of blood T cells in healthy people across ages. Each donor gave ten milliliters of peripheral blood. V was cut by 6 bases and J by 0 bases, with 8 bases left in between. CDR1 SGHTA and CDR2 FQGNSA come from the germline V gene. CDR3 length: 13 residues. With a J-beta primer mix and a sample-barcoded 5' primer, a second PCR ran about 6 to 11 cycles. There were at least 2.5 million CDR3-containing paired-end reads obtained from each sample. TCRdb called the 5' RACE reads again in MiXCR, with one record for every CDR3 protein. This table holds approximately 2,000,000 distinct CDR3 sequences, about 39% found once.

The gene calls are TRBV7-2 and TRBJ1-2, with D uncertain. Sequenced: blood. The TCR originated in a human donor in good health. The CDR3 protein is CASSLSPNYGYTF. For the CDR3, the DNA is TGTGCCAGCAGTTTAAGTCCTAACTATGGCTACACCTTC.